This record looks at one TCR beta chain sequence and its context. Its antigen is not known. This sample was included in a study of shared clonotypes between healthy human individuals. Study context: Researchers assigned three CD4 naive, three CD4 memory, two CD8 naive and one CD8 memory plate to each donor. Study-level findings and limits: Collection of samples was limited to blood; tissue repertoires likely differ. In having few donors, the study represented limited genetic and exposure-history diversity.

The protocol was immunoSEQ multiplex PCR, while the TCRdb copy is restricted to in-frame clones and leaves out a portion. The table includes about 2.2 million clones, around 93% detected once. Positively selected for CCR7, the CD45RO-negative cells used as naive CD8 cells excluded terminally differentiated effector memory CD45RA+ cells. Donors comprised only Caucasian adults living in Nashville, Tennessee. CDR3 length: 13 amino acids. CDR1 is SGHKS, CDR2 YYEKEE, per germline (reference sequence). The ends lost 0 bases at V and 6 bases at J; junction bases unmatched: 1. The TCR was taken from a man aged 18-30 years in good health. Some clones in this sample may be carry-over from other donors' samples. The J gene is TRBJ2-7, the V gene TRBV5-5; 9 nucleotides match TRBD1. The sample comprised naive CD8+ T cells from PBMCs. The CDR3 bases are TGTGCCAGCAGCTTGGGACAGGGGGGCGAGCAGTACTTC. It yields the protein CASSLGQGGEQYF.